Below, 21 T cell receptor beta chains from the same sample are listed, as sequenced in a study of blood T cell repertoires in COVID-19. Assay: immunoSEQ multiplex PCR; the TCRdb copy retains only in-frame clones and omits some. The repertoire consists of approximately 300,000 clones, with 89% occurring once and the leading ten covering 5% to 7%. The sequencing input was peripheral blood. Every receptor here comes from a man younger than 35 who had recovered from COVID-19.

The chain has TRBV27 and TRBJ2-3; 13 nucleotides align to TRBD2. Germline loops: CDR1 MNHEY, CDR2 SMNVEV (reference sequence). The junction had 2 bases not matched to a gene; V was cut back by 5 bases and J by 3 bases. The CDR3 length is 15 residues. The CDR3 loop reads CASSVLAGGTDTQYF. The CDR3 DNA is TGTGCCAGCAGTGTACTAGCGGGGGGGACAGATACGCAGTATTTT.

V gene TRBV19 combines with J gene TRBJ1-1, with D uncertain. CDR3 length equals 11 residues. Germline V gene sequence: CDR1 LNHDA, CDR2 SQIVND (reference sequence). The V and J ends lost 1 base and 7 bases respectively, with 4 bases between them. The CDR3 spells CASSIAGEAFF. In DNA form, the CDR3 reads TGTGCCAGTAGTATAGCGGGTGAAGCTTTCTTT.

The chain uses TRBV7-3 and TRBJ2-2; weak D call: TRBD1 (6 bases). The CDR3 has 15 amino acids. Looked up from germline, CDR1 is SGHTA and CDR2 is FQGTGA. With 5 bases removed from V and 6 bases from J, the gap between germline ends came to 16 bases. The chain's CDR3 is CASSPTGQYSGELFF. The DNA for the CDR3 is TGTGCCAGCAGCCCCACCGGACAGTATTCCGGGGAGCTGTTTTTT.

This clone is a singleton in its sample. In DNA form, the CDR3 reads TGTGCCAGTAGTTTTCGGACAGGGCGGGCCATGCCGCCCCTCCACTTT. Amino acids: CASSFRTGRAMPPLHF. The chain uses TRBV19 and TRBJ1-6; TRBD1 agrees at 8 bases. The ends lost 5 bases at V and 13 bases at J; junction bases unmatched: 16. Germline assignment: CDR1 LNHDA and CDR2 SQIVND (reference sequence). This CDR3 spans 16 amino acids.

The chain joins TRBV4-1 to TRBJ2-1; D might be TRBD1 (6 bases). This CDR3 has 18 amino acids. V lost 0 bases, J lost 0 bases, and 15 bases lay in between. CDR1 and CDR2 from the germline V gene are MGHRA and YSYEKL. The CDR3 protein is CASSQDTRQGSSYNEQFF. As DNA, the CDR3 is TGCGCCAGCAGCCAAGATACCCGGCAGGGGAGCTCCTACAATGAGCAGTTCTTC.

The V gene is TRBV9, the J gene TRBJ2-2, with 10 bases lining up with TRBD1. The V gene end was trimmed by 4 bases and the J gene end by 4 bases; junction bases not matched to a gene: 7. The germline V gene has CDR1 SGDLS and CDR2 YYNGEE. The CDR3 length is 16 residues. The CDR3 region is CASSHRQGAGTGELFF. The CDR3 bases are TGTGCCAGCAGCCATCGACAGGGGGCCGGCACCGGGGAGCTGTTTTTT.

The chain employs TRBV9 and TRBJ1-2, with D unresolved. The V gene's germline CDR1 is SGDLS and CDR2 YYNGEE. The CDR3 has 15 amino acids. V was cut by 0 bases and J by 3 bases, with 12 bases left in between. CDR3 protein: CASSVGAAGDYGYTF. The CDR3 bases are TGTGCCAGCAGCGTAGGGGCAGCCGGGGACTATGGCTACACCTTC.

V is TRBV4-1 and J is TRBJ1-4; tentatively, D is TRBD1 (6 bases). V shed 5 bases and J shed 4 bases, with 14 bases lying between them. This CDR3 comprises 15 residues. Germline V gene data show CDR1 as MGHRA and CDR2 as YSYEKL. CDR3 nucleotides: TGCGCCAGCAGCTTCGGGGGGCGAGGTAATGAAAAACTGTTTTTT. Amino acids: CASSFGGRGNEKLFF.

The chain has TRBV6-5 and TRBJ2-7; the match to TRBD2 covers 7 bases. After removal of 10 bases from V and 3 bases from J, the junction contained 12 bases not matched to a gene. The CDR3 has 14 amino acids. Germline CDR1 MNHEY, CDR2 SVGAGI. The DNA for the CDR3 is TGTGCCACTCGGCGAGGGAGCGGGGTCTACGAGCAGTACTTC. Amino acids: CATRRGSGVYEQYF.

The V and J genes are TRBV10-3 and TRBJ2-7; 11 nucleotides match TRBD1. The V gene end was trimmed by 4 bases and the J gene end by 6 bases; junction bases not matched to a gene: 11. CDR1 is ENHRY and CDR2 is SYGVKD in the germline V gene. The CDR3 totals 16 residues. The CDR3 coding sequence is TGTGCCATCAGTGTTGGTCGGACAGGGGGCTTGAGCGAGCAGTACTTC. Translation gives CAISVGRTGGLSEQYF.

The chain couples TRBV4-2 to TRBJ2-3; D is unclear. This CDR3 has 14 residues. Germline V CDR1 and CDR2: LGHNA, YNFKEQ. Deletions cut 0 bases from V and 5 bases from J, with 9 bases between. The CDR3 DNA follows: TGTGCCAGCAGCCAAGAATTAGCCGAAGATACGCAGTATTTT. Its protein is CASSQELAEDTQYF.

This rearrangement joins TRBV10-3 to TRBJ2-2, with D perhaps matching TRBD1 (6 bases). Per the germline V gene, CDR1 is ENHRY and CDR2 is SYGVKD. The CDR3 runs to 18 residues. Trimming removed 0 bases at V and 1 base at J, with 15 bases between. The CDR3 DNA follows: TGTGCCATCAGTGAGTCGATCCGACAAGGGGGGAACACCGGGGAGCTGTTTTTT. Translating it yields CAISESIRQGGNTGELFF.

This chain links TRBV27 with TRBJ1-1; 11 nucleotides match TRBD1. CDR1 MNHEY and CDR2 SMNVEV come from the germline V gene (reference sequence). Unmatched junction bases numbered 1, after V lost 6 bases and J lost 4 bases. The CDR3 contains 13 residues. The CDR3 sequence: CASRDRGPTEAFF. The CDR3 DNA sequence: TGTGCCAGCAGGGACAGGGGGCCCACTGAAGCTTTCTTT.

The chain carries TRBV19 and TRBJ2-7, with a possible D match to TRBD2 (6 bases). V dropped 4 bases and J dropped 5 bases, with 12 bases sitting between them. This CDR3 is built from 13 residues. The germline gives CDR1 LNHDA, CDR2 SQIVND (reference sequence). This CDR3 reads CASSNGGWDEQYF. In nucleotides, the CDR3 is TGTGCCAGTAGTAACGGGGGATGGGACGAGCAGTACTTC.

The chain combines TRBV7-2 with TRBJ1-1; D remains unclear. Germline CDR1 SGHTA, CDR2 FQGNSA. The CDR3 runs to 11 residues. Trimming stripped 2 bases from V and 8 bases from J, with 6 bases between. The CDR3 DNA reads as TGTGCCAGCAGCTTATATTTGGAAGCTTTCTTT. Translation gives CASSLYLEAFF. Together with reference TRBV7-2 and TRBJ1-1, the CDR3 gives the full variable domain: GAGVSQSPSNKVTEKGKDVELRCDPISGHTALYWYRQSLGQGLEFLIYFQGNSAPDKSGLPSDRFSAERTGGSVSTLTIQRTQQEDSAVYLCASSLYLEAFFGQGTRLTVV.

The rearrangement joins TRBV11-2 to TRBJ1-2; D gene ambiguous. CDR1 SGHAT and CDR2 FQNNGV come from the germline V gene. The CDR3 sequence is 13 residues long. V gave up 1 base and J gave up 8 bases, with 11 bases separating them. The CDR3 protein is CASSLGGLLGYTF. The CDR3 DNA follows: TGTGCCAGCAGCTTAGGTGGACTCCTGGGCTACACCTTC.

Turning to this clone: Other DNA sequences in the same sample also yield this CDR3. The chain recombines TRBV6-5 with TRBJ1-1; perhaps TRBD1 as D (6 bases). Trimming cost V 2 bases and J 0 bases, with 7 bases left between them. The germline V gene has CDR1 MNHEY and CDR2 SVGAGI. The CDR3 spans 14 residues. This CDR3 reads CASSYGQLNTEAFF. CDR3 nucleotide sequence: TGTGCCAGCAGTTACGGACAGTTGAACACTGAAGCTTTCTTT.

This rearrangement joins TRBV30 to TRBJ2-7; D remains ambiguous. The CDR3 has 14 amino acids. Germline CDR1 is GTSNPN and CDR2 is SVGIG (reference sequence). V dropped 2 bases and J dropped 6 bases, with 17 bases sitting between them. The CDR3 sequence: CAWSPGPVPTEQYF. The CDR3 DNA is TGTGCCTGGAGTCCGGGTCCGGTCCCCACCGAGCAGTACTTC.

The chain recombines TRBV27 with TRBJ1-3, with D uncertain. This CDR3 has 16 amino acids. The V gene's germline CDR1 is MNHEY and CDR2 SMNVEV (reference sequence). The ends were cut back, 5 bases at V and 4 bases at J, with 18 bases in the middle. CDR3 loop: CASSLRSGLMGNTIYF. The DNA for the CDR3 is TGTGCCAGCAGTCTACGCTCCGGACTAATGGGAAACACCATATATTTT.

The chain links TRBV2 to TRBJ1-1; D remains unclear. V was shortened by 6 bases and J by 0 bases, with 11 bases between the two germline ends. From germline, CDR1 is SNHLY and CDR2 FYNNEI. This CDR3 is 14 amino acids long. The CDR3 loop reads CASRGVLMNTEAFF. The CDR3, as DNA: TGTGCCAGCAGGGGAGTGCTCATGAACACTGAAGCTTTCTTT.

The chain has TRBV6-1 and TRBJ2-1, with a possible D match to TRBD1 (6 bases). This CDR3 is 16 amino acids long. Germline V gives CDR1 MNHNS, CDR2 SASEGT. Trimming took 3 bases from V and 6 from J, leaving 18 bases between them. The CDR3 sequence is CASSEGQGRGSNEQFF. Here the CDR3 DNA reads TGTGCCAGCAGTGAGGGTCAGGGCAGGGGTAGCAATGAGCAGTTCTTC.